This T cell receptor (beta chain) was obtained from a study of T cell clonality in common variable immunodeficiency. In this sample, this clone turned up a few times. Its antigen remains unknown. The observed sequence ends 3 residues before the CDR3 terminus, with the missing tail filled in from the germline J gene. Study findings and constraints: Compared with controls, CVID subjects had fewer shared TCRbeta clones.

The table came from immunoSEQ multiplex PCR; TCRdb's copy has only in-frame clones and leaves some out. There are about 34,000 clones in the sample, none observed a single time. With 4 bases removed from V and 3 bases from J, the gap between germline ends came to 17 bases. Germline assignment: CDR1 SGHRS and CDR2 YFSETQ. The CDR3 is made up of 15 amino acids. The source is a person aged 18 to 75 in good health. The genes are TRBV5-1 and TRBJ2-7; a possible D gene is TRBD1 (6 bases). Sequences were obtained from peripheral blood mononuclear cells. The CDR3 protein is CASSPGQFKHYEQYF. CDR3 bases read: TGCGCCAGCAGCCCAGGACAGTTCAAACACTACGAG. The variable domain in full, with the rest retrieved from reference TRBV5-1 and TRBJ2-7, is KAGVTQTPRYLIKTRGQQVTLSCSPISGHRSVSWYQQTPGQGLQFLFEYFSETQRNKGNFPGRFSGRQFSNSRSEMNVSTLELGDSALYLCASSPGQFKHYEQYFGPGTRLTVT.